This TCR beta chain emerged from a study of CD8+ T cells in alopecia areata. For the study at large: The drug, oral tofacitinib, was given to treated patients at 5 to 10 mg twice daily. Patients took tofacitinib for 6 to 18 months, followed by 6 drug-free months.

Peripheral blood and lesional scalp punch biopsies came from alopecia areata patients. The CDR3 has 14 amino acids. Germline CDR1 and CDR2: SGHTA and FQGTGA. Trimming cost V 5 bases and J 7 bases; bases outside gene matches: 6. Study outcomes and limitations: Researchers report lesional scalp, most notably alopecia totalis/universalis, outstripped normal scalp in clonality. Mice showed clearer TCR sharing than patients did, a gap that was possibly HLA-related.

Extracted from the samples, RNA was reverse transcribed into cDNA to serve as the sequencing template. Assay: immunoSEQ multiplex PCR; the TCRdb copy retains only in-frame clones and omits some. This sample has approximately 11,000 clones, with approximately 61% found just once. As to this clone: The antigen remains undetermined.

The sequencing input was skin. V and J are TRBV7-3 and TRBJ2-7; 12 positions match TRBD2. This receptor was taken from a human donor with alopecia areata. The CDR3 DNA follows: TGTGCCAGCAGCGCCGGACTAGCGGGGTTTGAGCAGTACTTC. Translating it yields CASSAGLAGFEQYF.